The TCR beta chain under discussion was sequenced for a study of control samples from healthy donors and cancer patients. Data came from immunoSEQ multiplex PCR; TCRdb stores just in-frame clones and leaves some out. Found here are tens of thousands of clones, approximately 88% of them singletons; the top ten hold about 7.6%. The length of the CDR3 is 18 residues. Germline V CDR1 and CDR2: WNHNN, SYGVQD (reference sequence). V trimming: 11 bases; J trimming: 6 bases; junction bases outside the gene matches: 22. Input material: blood. This TCR derives from a woman aged 55-70 years in good health. This sequence joins TRBV10-1 and TRBJ2-2, with TRBD2 matching 9 bases. The CDR3 nucleotides are TGCGCCCCCAAGGCTGGTGGCGGGAGGGCCTTGTCGGCCGGGGAGCTGTTTTTT. Its protein is CAPKAGGGRALSAGELFF.